This T cell receptor beta chain was identified during a study of fetal regulatory T cell absence and autoimmunity. The protocol was immunoSEQ multiplex PCR, while the TCRdb copy is restricted to in-frame clones and leaves out a portion. The sample yields some 87,000 clones, more than 70% seen once. General study results and limits: In IPEX syndrome, oligoclonal enrichment was read as supporting prenatal antigen-driven autoimmunity in the pancreas. Pancreas TCRs were oligoclonally enriched versus cord blood, some clones over 95-fold.

CDR1 is MGHRA and CDR2 is YSYEKL in the germline V gene. The CDR3 loop spans 17 amino acids. V was shortened by 0 bases and J by 5 bases, with 19 bases between the two germline ends. Concerning this clone: Its antigen remains unknown.

The sample consisted of pancreas tissue. The sequence derives from a male donor with IPEX syndrome. The chain links TRBV4-1 to TRBJ2-5; D call uncertain. In DNA form, the CDR3 reads TGCGCCAGCAGCCAAGATCAAGTGGGATTAACTGCTGAGACCCAGTACTTC. Amino acid sequence: CASSQDQVGLTAETQYF.